The clone carrying this TCR beta chain was observed a handful of times. Amplification targeted TCR beta CDR3 regions from RNA transcripts. The HTBI primer set was used in a first-round RT-PCR of the TCR CDR3. One entry per CDR3 protein, called by TCRdb with MiXCR from the multiplex PCR reads. The sample includes under 350,000 distinct CDR3 sequences, around 20% of them seen just once. This record belongs to a study of T cells in Graves' hyperthyroidism and ophthalmopathy. This CDR3 comprises 15 residues. J was trimmed by 4 bases and V by 0 bases; bases with no gene match: 6. Germline values: CDR1 LGHNA, CDR2 YNFKEQ.

The chain carries TRBV4-2 and TRBJ2-7; 7 nucleotides align to TRBD2. Input material: blood. The TCR sequence derives from a woman aged 45-65 years with Graves' hyperthyroidism. This CDR3 reads CASSQDGGSKYEQYF. In DNA, the CDR3 is TGTGCCAGCAGCCAAGATGGCGGGAGCAAGTACGAGCAGTACTTC.